This T cell receptor (beta chain) was recorded in a study of TIL therapy for anti-PD-1-resistant metastatic lung cancer. Study background: Progressing patients received lymphodepletion, expanded TIL infusion and IL-2. A few tumors were EGFR-mutant and two were ALK-rearranged.

Findings of the study overall: This highly selected cohort may not generalize to typical lung cancer patients.

The immunoSEQ assay was v3. Survey-level samples got approximately 1.8 million read pairs; deep-level samples got 5-6 million. Repertoires were generated with immunoSEQ multiplex PCR, while TCRdb's copy carries only in-frame clones and drops some. In the table there are about 50,000 clones, approximately 86% of which are singletons. Specified time point: pre-treatment sample, taken before nivolumab and TIL therapy. Details on this clone: The antigen is undetermined.

The sequencing used blood, collected at baseline. The receptor's source is a person aged 30 to 80 with non-small cell lung cancer.

The chain's CDR3 is CASSIWRRHNEQFF. The DNA of the CDR3 is TGTGCCAGTAGTATTTGGCGGAGACACAATGAGCAGTTCTTC. V is TRBV19 and J is TRBJ2-1; D gene uncertain. Trimming cost V 3 bases and J 5 bases, with 11 bases left between them. CDR3 length: 14 amino acids. Looked up from germline, CDR1 is LNHDA and CDR2 is SQIVND (reference sequence).